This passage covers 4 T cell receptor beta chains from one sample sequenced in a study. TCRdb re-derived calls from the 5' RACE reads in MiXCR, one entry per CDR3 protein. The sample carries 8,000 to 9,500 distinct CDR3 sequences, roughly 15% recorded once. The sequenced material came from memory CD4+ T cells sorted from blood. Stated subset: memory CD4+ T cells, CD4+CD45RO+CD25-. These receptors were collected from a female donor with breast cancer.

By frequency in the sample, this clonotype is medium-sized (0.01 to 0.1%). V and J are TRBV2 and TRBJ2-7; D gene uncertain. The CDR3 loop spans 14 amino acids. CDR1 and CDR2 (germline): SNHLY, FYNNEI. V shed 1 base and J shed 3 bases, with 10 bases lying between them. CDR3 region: CASSEDSGSYEQYF. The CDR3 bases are TGTGCCAGCAGTGAAGATTCAGGCAGCTACGAGCAGTACTTC.

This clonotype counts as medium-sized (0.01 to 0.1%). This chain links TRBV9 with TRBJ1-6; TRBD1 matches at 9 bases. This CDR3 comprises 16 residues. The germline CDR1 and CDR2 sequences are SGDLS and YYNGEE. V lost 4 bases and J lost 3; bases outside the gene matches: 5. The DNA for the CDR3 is TGTGCCAGCAGCCCCACAGGGGGCGTCTATAATTCACCCCTCCACTTT. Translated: CASSPTGGVYNSPLHF.

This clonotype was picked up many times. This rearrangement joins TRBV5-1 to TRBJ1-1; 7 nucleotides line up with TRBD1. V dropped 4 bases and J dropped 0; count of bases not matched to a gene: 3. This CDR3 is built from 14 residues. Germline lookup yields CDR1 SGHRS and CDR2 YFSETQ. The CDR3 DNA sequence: TGCGCCAGCAGCCCGACAGGGATGAACACTGAAGCTTTCTTT. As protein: CASSPTGMNTEAFF.

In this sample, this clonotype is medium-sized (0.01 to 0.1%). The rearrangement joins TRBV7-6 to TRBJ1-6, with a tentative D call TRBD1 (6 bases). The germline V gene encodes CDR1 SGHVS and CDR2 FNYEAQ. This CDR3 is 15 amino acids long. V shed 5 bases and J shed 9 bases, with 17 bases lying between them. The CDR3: CASSLRGGESSPLHF. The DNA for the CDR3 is TGTGCCAGCAGCCTCAGGGGAGGGGAGAGTTCACCCCTCCACTTT.